These 7 T cell receptor beta chains came from one sample sequenced in a study of blood T cell repertoires in COVID-19. Data came from immunoSEQ multiplex PCR; TCRdb stores just in-frame clones and leaves some out. This sample has 60,000 to 70,000 clones; over 80% occur once, and the top ten carry about 7.3%. Specimen: peripheral blood. These receptors all stem from a human donor in a cohort sampled during active COVID-19.

The V gene is TRBV5-1, the J gene TRBJ1-1, with 7 bases fitting TRBD1. There are 16 residues in the CDR3. CDR1 is SGHRS, CDR2 YFSETQ, per germline. The V segment lost 0 bases and the J segment 1 base; nucleotides outside the gene matches: 6. CDR3 loop: CASSLAPQGTNTEAFF. The CDR3 DNA reads as TGCGCCAGCAGCTTGGCCCCACAGGGGACGAACACTGAAGCTTTCTTT.

This chain joins TRBV13 and TRBJ1-2; D not certain. Trimming stripped 0 bases from V and 5 bases from J, with 7 bases between. CDR3 size: 13 residues. Germline V CDR1 and CDR2: PRHDT, FYEKMQ (reference sequence). CDR3 nucleotides: TGTGCCAGCAGCTTAGGCCAGGAATATGGCTACACCTTC. The encoded protein is CASSLGQEYGYTF.

The V and J genes are TRBV19 and TRBJ2-1; the match to TRBD2 covers 9 bases. Per germline, CDR1 LNHDA and CDR2 SQIVND (reference sequence). This CDR3 is built from 16 residues. With 8 bases clipped from V and 4 bases from J, the junction kept 12 bases outside the gene matches. The CDR3, as DNA: TGTGCCAGTCTCGATCTCCGAGCGGGAGGTTACAATGAGCAGTTCTTC. Amino acid sequence: CASLDLRAGGYNEQFF.

The V gene is TRBV19, the J gene TRBJ2-2; perhaps TRBD1 as D (5 bases). Germline V gene lookup returns CDR1 LNHDA and CDR2 SQIVND (reference sequence). The CDR3 has 13 amino acids. V lost 8 bases to trimming and J lost 0 bases, with 7 bases between them. CDR3 residues: CASAGPNTGELFF. CDR3 sequence (DNA): TGTGCCAGTGCAGGGCCGAACACCGGGGAGCTGTTTTTT.

This chain joins TRBV7-9 and TRBJ1-2; no definite D call. V shed 3 bases and J shed 8 bases, with 13 bases lying between them. CDR3 length equals 13 residues. Germline CDR1 reads SEHNR; CDR2 reads FQNEAQ (reference sequence). The CDR3 loop reads CASSFSYWEGYTF. In nucleotides, the CDR3 is TGTGCCAGCAGCTTCTCGTACTGGGAGGGCTACACCTTC.

V usage is TRBV27 and J usage is TRBJ1-4, with TRBD1 identical over 7 bases. V trimming: 4 bases; J trimming: 4 bases; junction bases outside the gene matches: 15. Germline V CDR1 and CDR2: MNHEY, SMNVEV (reference sequence). The CDR3 has 18 amino acids. This CDR3 reads CASSSPSKLTGFNEKLFF. Here the CDR3 DNA reads TGTGCCAGCAGTTCCCCCTCGAAGCTGACAGGGTTTAATGAAAAACTGTTTTTT.

CDR3 nucleotides: TGTGCCAGCAGTACGGACCAGGGACAAGAGACCCAGTACTTC. It encodes CASSTDQGQETQYF. The chain recombines TRBV2 with TRBJ2-5, with D perhaps matching TRBD1 (5 bases). This CDR3 comprises 14 residues. Germline V CDR1 and CDR2: SNHLY, FYNNEI. V was trimmed by 5 bases and J by 2 bases, leaving 12 bases between them.